This T cell receptor (beta chain) was identified during a study of T cell responses to AZD1222 COVID-19 vaccine. Broader study findings: Spike was spanned by vaccine-associated CD4 TCRs, which were dominant at 160-218 and 743-854.

The germline V gene encodes CDR1 SGHTA and CDR2 FQGTGA. This CDR3 comprises 20 residues. The ends lost 5 bases at V and 0 bases at J; junction bases unmatched: 13. Worth noting for this clone: What it binds is unknown.

Repertoires were generated with immunoSEQ multiplex PCR, while TCRdb's copy carries only in-frame clones and drops some. The table records 130,000 to 150,000 clones, roughly 91% of them present only once. This clonotype was sampled from an adult in good health. The material was peripheral blood, obtained on day 0 of AZD1222 vaccination. The chain couples TRBV7-3 to TRBJ2-1; TRBD2 matches 13 bases. CDR3 coding DNA: TGTGCCAGCAGCCCAGCGGGGACTAGCGGGGCCCTTAGCTCCTACAATGAGCAGTTCTTC. It specifies CASSPAGTSGALSSYNEQFF.